Listed here are 10 T cell receptor beta chains from one sample, sequenced in a study of blood T cell repertoires in COVID-19 (TCRdb year 2020). Library preparation used the immunoSEQ multiplex PCR assay. TCRdb obtained this table from immuneACCESS and retained in-frame rearrangements with V and J assigned. These tables miss some clones; where compared with another copy, unresolved V genes account for less than half of the shortfall, and the remainder is unexplained. This sample has some 230,000 clones in its table, and around 83% of those were observed once. Under 1.5% of the sample belongs to the ten largest clones. The source material was PBMCs or T cells enriched from blood (not recorded which). The origin of the receptors is a woman aged 40 to 50 with acute COVID-19.

This sequence joins TRBV27 and TRBJ1-6; maybe TRBD1 (6 bases). This CDR3 comprises 13 residues. In germline, CDR1 is MNHEY, CDR2 SMNVEV (reference sequence). V was pared by 7 bases and J by 9 bases, with 13 bases between. The CDR3 region is CASTWGGPSPLHF. In DNA, the CDR3 is TGTGCCAGCACTTGGGGGGGGCCTTCACCCCTCCACTTT.

The rearrangement uses TRBV5-1 and TRBJ2-6; D gene ambiguous. Germline assignment: CDR1 SGHRS and CDR2 YFSETQ. Trimming pared 0 bases from V and 4 bases from J, leaving 5 bases between. The CDR3 loop spans 14 amino acids. This CDR3 is CASSLAAGANVLTF. In nucleotides, the CDR3 is TGCGCCAGCAGCTTGGCCGCGGGGGCCAACGTCCTGACTTTC.

The V call is TRBV30, the J call TRBJ2-1, with D perhaps matching TRBD2 (7 bases). V was pared by 0 bases and J by 0 bases, with 15 bases between. Germline loops: CDR1 GTSNPN, CDR2 SVGIG (reference sequence). This CDR3 is built from 17 residues. The CDR3 is CAWSVGGGLSSYNEQFF. The CDR3 region has the DNA TGTGCCTGGAGTGTAGGGGGGGGCCTCAGCTCCTACAATGAGCAGTTCTTC.

The CDR3 DNA reads as TGTGCCACCAGCAGAGGAGCTAGCGGGGCCAAAAACATTCAGTACTTC. It yields the protein CATSRGASGAKNIQYF. The chain combines TRBV15 with TRBJ2-4; 8 nucleotides match TRBD2. V was pared by 1 base and J by 1 base, with 3 bases of the junction left unmatched. CDR3 length: 16 amino acids. Germline assignment: CDR1 LNHNV and CDR2 YYDKDF (reference sequence). The full variable domain, its missing parts supplied by reference TRBV15 and TRBJ2-4, is DAMVIQNPRYQVTQFGKPVTLSCSQTLNHNVMYWYQQKSSQAPKLLFHYYDKDFNNEADTPDNFQSRRPNTSFCFLDIRSPGLGDTAMYLCATSRGASGAKNIQYFGAGTRLSVL.

The gene calls are TRBV5-1 and TRBJ1-2; D not resolved. Trimming removed 3 bases from V and 8 bases from J, with 11 bases in between. The CDR3 has 12 residues. Germline loops: CDR1 SGHRS, CDR2 YFSETQ. Written as DNA, the CDR3 is TGCGCCAGCAGCTCCCCTCTCGGGGGCTACACCTTC. Amino acid sequence: CASSSPLGGYTF.

Only a few counts were recorded for this clone. The chain has TRBV7-2 and TRBJ1-3, with D maybe TRBD1 (6 bases). CDR3 size: 13 residues. Germline V gives CDR1 SGHTA, CDR2 FQGNSA. V was shortened by 7 bases and J by 4 bases, with 11 bases between the two germline ends. The CDR3 DNA is TGTGCCAGCAAGGCAGGGGAGGGAAACACCATATATTTT. It yields the protein CASKAGEGNTIYF.

This rearrangement joins TRBV15 to TRBJ1-2; D is possibly TRBD1 (6 bases). CDR1 and CDR2 from the germline V gene are LNHNV and YYDKDF (reference sequence). Deletions cut 3 bases from V and 1 base from J, with 18 bases between. CDR3 length equals 17 residues. The DNA for the CDR3 is TGTGCCACCAGCAGGGGCCTCCGGGACATCCTTAACTATGGCTACACCTTC. Its protein product is CATSRGLRDILNYGYTF.

The V call is TRBV18, the J call TRBJ1-2; 9 bases fit TRBD1. J lost 8 bases, V lost 1 base, and 5 bases had no gene match. Germline loops: CDR1 KGHSH, CDR2 LQKENI. The CDR3 covers 14 residues. This CDR3 is CASSPQGQGKGYTF. The CDR3 coding sequence is TGTGCCAGCTCACCACAAGGACAGGGGAAAGGCTACACCTTC.

This chain links TRBV2 with TRBJ1-2, with a possible D match to TRBD1 (5 bases). The CDR3 length is 12 residues. Germline CDR1 reads SNHLY; CDR2 reads FYNNEI. V was shortened by 4 bases and J by 4 bases, with 7 bases between the two germline ends. The CDR3 bases are TGTGCCAGCAGTGTCCAGGGCTATGGCTACACCTTC. It specifies CASSVQGYGYTF.

The chain joins TRBV5-1 to TRBJ2-1; 9 bases agree with TRBD1. The CDR3 runs 17 residues. The junction had 11 bases not matched to a gene; V was cut back by 4 bases and J by 3 bases. Per the germline V gene, CDR1 is SGHRS and CDR2 is YFSETQ. The CDR3 DNA reads TGCGCCAGCAGCCCGGGACAGGGAGGGTCCCTCTACAATGAGCAGTTCTTC. Encoded protein: CASSPGQGGSLYNEQFF.